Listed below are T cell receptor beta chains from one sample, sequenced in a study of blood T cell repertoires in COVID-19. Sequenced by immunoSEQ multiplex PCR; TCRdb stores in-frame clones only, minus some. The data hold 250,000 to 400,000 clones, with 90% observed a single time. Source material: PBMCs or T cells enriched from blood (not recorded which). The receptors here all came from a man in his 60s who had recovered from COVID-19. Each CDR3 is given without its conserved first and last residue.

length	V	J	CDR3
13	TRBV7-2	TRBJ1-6	ASSLGGGGSSPLH
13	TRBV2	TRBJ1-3	ASSGAPNSGNTIY
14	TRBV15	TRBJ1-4	ATSIAWQGGFEKLF
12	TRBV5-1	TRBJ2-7	ASSVTSGSYEQY
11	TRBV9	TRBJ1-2	ASSVARGRGYT
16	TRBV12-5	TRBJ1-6	ASGLGVTGWRRNSPLH
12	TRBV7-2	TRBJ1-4	ASSQRTGREKLF
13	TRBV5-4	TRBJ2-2	ASSLAGRTTGELF
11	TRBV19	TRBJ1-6	ASSGTGNSPLH
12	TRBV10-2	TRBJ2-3	ASKQGAPTDTQY
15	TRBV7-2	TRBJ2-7	ASSLGVASGRVDEQY
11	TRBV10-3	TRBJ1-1	ASRDSHSTEAF
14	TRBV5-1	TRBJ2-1	ASSLTLAGGYNEQF
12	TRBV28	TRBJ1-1	AIRALPENTEAF
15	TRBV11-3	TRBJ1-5	ASSSSPTGDTNQPQH